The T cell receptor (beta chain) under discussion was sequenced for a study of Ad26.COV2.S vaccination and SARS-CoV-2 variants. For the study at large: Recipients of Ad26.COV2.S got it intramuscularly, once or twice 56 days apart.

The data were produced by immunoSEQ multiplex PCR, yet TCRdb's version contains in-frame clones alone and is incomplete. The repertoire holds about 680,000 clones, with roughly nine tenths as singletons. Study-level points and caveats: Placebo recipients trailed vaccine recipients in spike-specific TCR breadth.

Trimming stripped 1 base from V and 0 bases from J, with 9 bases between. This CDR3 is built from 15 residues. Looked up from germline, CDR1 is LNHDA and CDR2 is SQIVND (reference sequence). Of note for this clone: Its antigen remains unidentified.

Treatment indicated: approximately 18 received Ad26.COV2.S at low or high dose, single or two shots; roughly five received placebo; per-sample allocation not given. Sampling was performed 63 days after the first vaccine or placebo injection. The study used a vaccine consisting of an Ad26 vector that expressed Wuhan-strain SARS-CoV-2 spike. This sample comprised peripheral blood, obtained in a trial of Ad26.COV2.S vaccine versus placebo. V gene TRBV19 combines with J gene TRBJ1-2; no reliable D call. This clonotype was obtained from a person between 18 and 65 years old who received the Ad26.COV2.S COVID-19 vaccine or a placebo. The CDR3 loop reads CASSIGPQANYGYTF. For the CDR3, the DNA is TGTGCCAGTAGTATAGGCCCGCAAGCTAACTATGGCTACACCTTC. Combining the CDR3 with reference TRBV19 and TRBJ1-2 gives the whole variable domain DGGITQSPKYLFRKEGQNVTLSCEQNLNHDAMYWYRQDPGQGLRLIYYSQIVNDFQKGDIAEGYSVSREKKESFPLTVTSAQKNPTAFYLCASSIGPQANYGYTFGSGTRLTVV.